This T cell receptor (beta chain) was sequenced during a study of shared clonotypes between healthy human individuals. Findings and limits, study-wide: Among non-shared clonotypes, generation probabilities were lower than among those shared by all four donors.

The CDR3 spans 14 residues. With 3 bases removed from V and 3 bases from J, the gap between germline ends came to 11 bases. CDR1 is LNHDA and CDR2 is SQIVND in the germline V gene (reference sequence). CD45RO-negative, CCR7-positively selected cells formed the naive CD8 fraction, excluding terminally differentiated effector memory CD45RA+ cells. At deep level, the assay was performed. Generated by immunoSEQ multiplex PCR, the TCRdb table keeps only in-frame clones and is missing some. The sample includes some 2,100,000 clones, about 92% of them seen just once. As regards this clone: Antigen: not known.

The chain couples TRBV19 to TRBJ1-1, with no clear D. What was sequenced was naive CD8+ T cells from PBMCs. The TCR comes from a man aged 18 to 29 in good health. Some clones in this sample may be carry-over from other donors' samples. CDR3 bases: TGTGCCAGTAGTATTCCGGGTGTGGACACTGAAGCTTTCTTT. Its translation: CASSIPGVDTEAFF.